The T cell receptor (beta chain) described here comes from a study of vaccination and CD4 T cells after COVID-19. Study as a whole: The convalescents were made up of six males and four females, two of whom were Hispanic. A CEFX pool, an HIV-1 Nef pool, or else no peptide went into the control cultures.

With the Oncomine TCR Beta short-read assay, DNA from cultured CD4+ T cells was sequenced. TCRdb re-analysed the PCR reads in MiXCR, keeping a single row per CDR3 protein. This table holds about 16,000 distinct CDR3 sequences, about 53% found once. V shed 4 bases and J 7 bases; nucleotides not matched to a gene: 7. Germline CDR1 reads SGHTA; CDR2 reads FQGNSA. The CDR3 spans 15 residues. Treatment given: 10-day PBMC culture with coronavirus spike peptide pools or control peptides (ViraFEST assay). Having spent 10 to 11 days in culture, CD4+ T cells were then isolated by negative selection. Concerning this clonotype itself: Its matching antigen is unknown.

Specimen: CD4+ T cells from blood, cultured in vitro, collected before SARS-CoV-2 vaccination. The chain joins TRBV7-2 to TRBJ1-2, with 12 bases lining up with TRBD1. This TCR came from a human donor who had recovered from COVID-19. CDR3 protein: CASSSTGTGGAGYTF. Written as DNA, the CDR3 is TGTGCCAGCAGCTCAACCGGGACAGGGGGCGCTGGCTACACCTTC.